A selection of T cell receptor beta chains follows, all from one sample in a study of T-cell reconstitution after alpha-beta-depleted transplantation in children. TCRdb reprocessed the PCR reads via MiXCR and lists one record per CDR3 protein. The sample shows 350,000 to 450,000 distinct CDR3 sequences, 10% to 15% of them seen only once. The starting material was PBMCs, obtained from the stem cell graft. The receptors stem from a human donor who donated a stem cell graft to a child with Fanconi anemia. Both conserved end residues are part of each CDR3. The D gene is left open where the match is weak. A row's size may be missing; if present it is once, few, many or a size class.

TRBJ2-6 TRBV5-1 few - TGCGCCAGCAGCCGACTTGGAGCCTCTGGGGCCAACGTCCTGACTTTC CASSRLGASGANVLTF
TRBJ1-5 TRBV4-1 - - TGCGCCAGCGGGTCCCGGGACAGCAATCAGCCCCAGCATTTT CASGSRDSNQPQHF
TRBJ2-1 TRBV7-2 - - TGTGCCAGCAGCTCGTATGCTGGACCGTACAATGAGCAGTTCTTC CASSSYAGPYNEQFF
TRBJ2-5 TRBV2 - TRBD2 TGTGCCAGCGGGGGACTAACCTTCCAAGAGACCCAGTACTTC CASGGLTFQETQYF
TRBJ2-5 TRBV10-1 - - TGCGCCAGCAGTAAGGATGGGGGGGAGACCCAGTACTTC CASSKDGGETQYF
TRBJ2-3 TRBV20-1 - TRBD2 TGCAGTGCTAGTCGACTAGCGGGTAGCACAGATACGCAGTATTTT CSASRLAGSTDTQYF
TRBJ2-5 TRBV20-1 few - TGCAGTGCTAACCGGGACAACCAAGAGACCCAGTACTTC CSANRDNQETQYF
TRBJ2-1 TRBV20-1 - TRBD2 TGCAGTGCTCCCCGCGGGGGGGCCGCGAATGAGCAGTTCTTC CSAPRGGAANEQFF
TRBJ2-7 TRBV20-1 many TRBD1 TGCAGTGCGAGCGCAGGGGGCGAGGGACGGGATTTGTACTTC CSASAGGEGRDLYF
TRBJ1-1 TRBV7-9 few - TGTGCCAGCAGCCCCATTCCTATGAACACTGAAGCTTTCTTT CASSPIPMNTEAFF
TRBJ1-2 TRBV5-6 many TRBD1 TGTGCCAGCAGCACTTGGACAGGGCCTCGATATGGCTACACCTTC CASSTWTGPRYGYTF
TRBJ2-1 TRBV29-1 few TRBD1 TGCAGCGTTCTTCGAGACAGGGACATGGCTGAGCAGTTCTTC CSVLRDRDMAEQFF
TRBJ2-2 TRBV15 - - TGTGCCACCAGCAGATTTCCGAACACCGGGGAGCTGTTTTTT CATSRFPNTGELFF
TRBJ1-1 TRBV7-9 few - TGTGCCAGCAGCTTCGTTTCTGGGACTGAAGTTTTCTTT CASSFVSGTEVFF
TRBJ2-3 TRBV9 many - TGTGCCAGCAGCCTTTTTGGGGGTATCACAGATACGCAGTATTTT CASSLFGGITDTQYF
TRBJ1-1 TRBV11-2 many - TGTGCCAGCAGCTTACCGGAATCTGAAGCTTTCTTT CASSLPESEAFF
TRBJ1-1 TRBV6-2/TRBV6-3 - - TGTGCCAGCAGTTCCCAGTCCCTACCGGAGACTGAAGCTTTCTTT CASSSQSLPETEAFF
TRBJ2-3 TRBV13 few - TGTGCCAGCAGCTTACGGGGGCTCGCCGGTGGTACGCAGTATTTT CASSLRGLAGGTQYF
TRBJ1-6 TRBV20-1 few - TGCAGTGCGTCGCGAGGGGAATCACCCCTCCACTTT CSASRGESPLHF
TRBJ2-5 TRBV29-1 many TRBD1 TGCAGCGCCACAGGACAGGGGGAGACCCAGTACTTC CSATGQGETQYF
TRBJ2-3 TRBV18 - TRBD1 TGTGCCAGCTCACGCAACGGACAGGGGGCAAGAGATACGCAGTATTTT CASSRNGQGARDTQYF
TRBJ1-2 TRBV3-1 - TRBD1 TGTGCCAGCAGCCAAGGGGGACAGCAGCCCTATGGCTACACCTTC CASSQGGQQPYGYTF
TRBJ2-5 TRBV9 few - TGTGCCAGCAGCGTAACAGGGATGCAGACCCAGTACTTC CASSVTGMQTQYF
TRBJ2-6 TRBV2 once - TGTGCCAGCAGCTTAAGAGGGACTTCCCTCTCTGGGGCCAACGTCCTGACTTTC CASSLRGTSLSGANVLTF
TRBJ1-4 TRBV7-2 - TRBD1 TGTGCCAGCAGCTGGGGACAGGGAGAAAATGAAAAACTGTTTTTT CASSWGQGENEKLFF
TRBJ2-3 TRBV7-9 - - TGTGCCAGCAGCTTAGATCGTCAGGGGTTCGGTACGCAGTATTTT CASSLDRQGFGTQYF
TRBJ2-1 TRBV20-1 - TRBD2 TGCAGTGCGTCGACGGGACTAGCCTACAATGAGCAGTTCTTC CSASTGLAYNEQFF
TRBJ1-5 TRBV28 - - TGTGCCAGCAGTTTACTCCGCAATCAGCCCCAGCATTTT CASSLLRNQPQHF
TRBJ1-2 TRBV5-6 many TRBD1 TGTGCCAGCAGCCCCTGGACAGGGGGCTTGAATGGCTACACCTTC CASSPWTGGLNGYTF
TRBJ1-1 TRBV12-3/TRBV12-4 many - TGTGCCAGCAGCCTCTGGGCGGGTGAAGCTTTCTTT CASSLWAGEAFF
TRBJ1-1 TRBV20-1 - - TGCAGTGCTAGAGAACAGTGGAGGAGCACTGAAGCTTTCTTT CSAREQWRSTEAFF
TRBJ1-2 TRBV29-1 many - TGCAGCGTTGCGGGACAAGTATTTACTGACTACACCTTC CSVAGQVFTDYTF
TRBJ2-3 TRBV6-6 many - TGTGCCAGCAGCGACGCGGGAGATACGCAGTATTTT CASSDAGDTQYF
TRBJ2-3 TRBV11-2 - - TGTGCCAGCACTTCTGATAGAGGGGGAAGCACAGATACGCAGTATTTT CASTSDRGGSTDTQYF
TRBJ2-7 TRBV28 many - TGTGCCACCAGAAGGGGGGGAGCCTACGAGCAGTACTTC CATRRGGAYEQYF
TRBJ1-1 TRBV5-1 - TRBD1 TGCGCCAGCAGCGCACGACAGGGAGGGGACACTGAAGCTTTCTTT CASSARQGGDTEAFF
TRBJ2-1 TRBV4-2 - - TGTGCCATCAGCCCCGGATCGGACCCAGAGCAGTTCTTC CAISPGSDPEQFF
TRBJ2-7 TRBV20-1 few TRBD1 TGCAGTGCTAGAGGACAGGGAATCATCTACGAGCAGTACTTC CSARGQGIIYEQYF
TRBJ2-1 TRBV25-1 few TRBD2 TGTGCCAGCATGGGGGGAACTGGCGGGGGGAGTTGGAATGAGCAGTTCTTC CASMGGTGGGSWNEQFF
TRBJ1-6 TRBV27 - - TGTGCCAGCAGTTTTGGGGAGCCAGGCCCTTACGCGCCCCTCCACTTT CASSFGEPGPYAPLHF
TRBJ2-2 TRBV5-1 - TRBD1 TGCGCCAGCAGCATTCGAACAGGGGGTAGGACCGGGGAGCTGTTTTTT CASSIRTGGRTGELFF
TRBJ2-3 TRBV29-1 many - TGCAGCGTGCGACAGAGTTTAAGCACAGATACGCAGTATTTT CSVRQSLSTDTQYF
TRBJ1-1 TRBV3-1 few TRBD1 TGTGCCAGCAGCCACGTAGGGACAGGGGTTGAAGCTTTCTTT CASSHVGTGVEAFF
TRBJ2-1 TRBV7-2 many TRBD2 TGTGCCAGCAGCTCCTGGGGGGGGAATGAGCAGTTCTTC CASSSWGGNEQFF
TRBJ2-3 TRBV3-1 - - TGTGCCAGCAGCCCAGTTCAAAAGCGGGCGACAGATACGCAGTATTTT CASSPVQKRATDTQYF
TRBJ2-5 TRBV6-1 many TRBD2 TGTGCCAGCAATACAGCGGGGGGAGTAGAGACCCAGTACTTC CASNTAGGVETQYF
TRBJ1-5 TRBV2 - - TGTGCCAGCAGTGATCCTCTTTGGGAGATTGGAAATCAGCCCCAGCATTTT CASSDPLWEIGNQPQHF
TRBJ2-6 TRBV4-2 few - TGTGCCAGCAGCCAAGAGTCGGCTGCTGGGGCCAACGTCCTGACTTTC CASSQESAAGANVLTF
TRBJ2-5 TRBV29-1 many - TGCAGCGTTAGTCACCTCTCCCAAGAGACCCAGTACTTC CSVSHLSQETQYF
TRBJ2-1 TRBV11-2 few TRBD2 TGTGCCAGCAGCTTAGTGGGTAGCGGGGGGCCCCGAGGGGTCGAGCAGTTCTTC CASSLVGSGGPRGVEQFF
TRBJ1-1 TRBV4-2 few TRBD1 TGTGCCAGCAGCCAAGGTTTCGACAGGGATGGCACTGAAGCTTTCTTT CASSQGFDRDGTEAFF
TRBJ1-2 TRBV6-5 - - TGTGCCAGCAGTTATTATGCAACGACAGATTATGGCTACACCTTC CASSYYATTDYGYTF
TRBJ1-1 TRBV18 few - TGTGCCAGCTCACCATTTGGAGGTGTCTTGAACACTGAAGCTTTCTTT CASSPFGGVLNTEAFF
TRBJ2-2 TRBV12-3/TRBV12-4 many - TGTGCCACCTCAGCGATCGGGGGCCATGGCACCGGGGAGCTGTTTTTT CATSAIGGHGTGELFF
TRBJ1-2 TRBV30 many - TGTGCCTGGAGTAAGGGGGGCGACTATGGCTACACCTTC CAWSKGGDYGYTF
TRBJ1-1 TRBV4-3 many - TGTGCCAGCAGCCAAGGGACGGGCACTGAAGCTTTCTTT CASSQGTGTEAFF